This TCR beta chain is from a study of T cells in narcolepsy. The CDR3 length is 14 residues. V lost 8 bases to trimming and J lost 1 base, with 11 bases between them. The germline CDR1 and CDR2 sequences are MNHNS and SASEGT. Sequencing was performed with immunoSEQ multiplex PCR; in TCRdb, only in-frame clones are kept and a portion is missing. Of about 22,000 clones in the sample, 75% to 85% are singletons; the top ten hold 4% to 4.5%. This chain connects TRBV6-1 to TRBJ2-2; D not certain. The sample was memory (CD45RA-) CD4+ T cells from blood. This clonotype was obtained from a human donor in good health. The CDR3 DNA reads as TGTGCCAGCGGAAAGACTGTGAACACCGGGGAGCTGTTTTTT. Its protein product is CASGKTVNTGELFF.